A single sample is the source of the 2 T cell receptor beta chains below, sequenced in a study of shared clonotypes between healthy human individuals. Profiled with immunoSEQ multiplex PCR; TCRdb holds only in-frame clones, not every one. The data show 300,000 to 350,000 clones, about 73% seen once. Sequencing used memory CD4+ T cells sorted from blood. Subset indicated: CD45RA-negative fraction. The receptors come from a man younger than 45 in good health.

This chain uses TRBV4-1 with TRBJ1-1; D is unclear. V was shortened by 7 bases and J by 1 base, with 19 bases between the two germline ends. CDR3 size: 16 residues. The V gene's germline CDR1 is MGHRA and CDR2 YSYEKL. The CDR3 sequence is CASKGLITRGNTEAFF. As DNA, the CDR3 is TGCGCCAGCAAAGGTCTGATTACTCGCGGGAACACTGAAGCTTTCTTT.

The sample holds a few counts of this clone. This sequence joins TRBV13 and TRBJ2-2; TRBD1 might be the D (6 bases). Per the germline V gene, CDR1 is PRHDT and CDR2 is FYEKMQ (reference sequence). The CDR3 consists of 13 residues. V was shortened by 2 bases and J by 7 bases, with 8 bases between the two germline ends. The DNA of the CDR3 is TGTGCCAGCAGCTTACAGGGGATCGGGGAGCTGTTTTTT. The encoded protein is CASSLQGIGELFF.